The T cell receptor (beta chain) under discussion was sequenced for a study of identical twins. Overall study results and limits: Fewer insertions were carried by abundant cord blood beta clonotypes, but none was seen in memory repertoires. Twin pairs had excess sharing that was weaker in beta out-of-frame sequences. The study based its conclusions on cross-sectional statistical analysis and did not follow the same donors.

From the 5' RACE reads, TCRdb called clonotypes with MiXCR, one entry per CDR3 protein. This sample has about 1.7 million distinct CDR3 sequences, with about 31% found just once. Concerning this clonotype itself: Its antigen remains unknown.

CDR3 length: 17 residues. Per the germline V gene, CDR1 is LGHNA and CDR2 is YNFKEQ. With 1 base removed from V and 0 bases from J, the gap between germline ends came to 14 bases. The receptor comes from a newborn girl in good health. The gene calls are TRBV4-2 and TRBJ2-3; D gene unclear. Sequencing was done on a sample of cord blood. The CDR3 bases are TGTGCCAGCAGCCAAGTTTTCGCGAAGTTGAGCACAGATACGCAGTATTTT. This encodes CASSQVFAKLSTDTQYF.